A selection of T cell receptor beta chains follows, all from one sample in a study of T cell responses to AZD1222 COVID-19 vaccine. Repertoires were generated with immunoSEQ multiplex PCR, while TCRdb's copy carries only in-frame clones and drops some. Among over 130,000 clones, about 90% were seen once, and the ten largest hold around 7.6%. Sequenced here: peripheral blood, sampled 28 days after the second dose of the MenACWY control vaccine. All receptors derive from an adult who received the MenACWY meningococcal vaccine as a control. Both conserved end residues are trimmed from each CDR3.

V gene: TRBV28; CDR3 protein: ASSSVMDRRRIYDTQY
V gene: TRBV5-5; CDR3 protein: ASSSQGAVGLMNTEAF
V gene: TRBV3-1/TRBV3-2; CDR3 protein: ASSQHQISGNTIY
V gene: TRBV9; CDR3 protein: ASSPGGEYEQY
V gene: TRBV29-1; CDR3 protein: SVARTGGGGELF
V gene: TRBV10-3; CDR3 protein: AISERISGIERAYEQY
V gene: TRBV20-1; CDR3 protein: SARDTYGYT
V gene: TRBV19; CDR3 protein: ASSRVTSGGAHEQY
V gene: TRBV5-5; CDR3 protein: ASRLTSPTPGEQF
V gene: TRBV4-3; CDR3 protein: ASSQDRGGSSPLH
V gene: TRBV6-5; CDR3 protein: ASSYAVGSPGNTIY
V gene: TRBV27; CDR3 protein: ASSLSSGGVNTEAF
V gene: TRBV9; CDR3 protein: ASTRTSGNSYNEQF
V gene: TRBV7-2; CDR3 protein: ASRGSGGPSTDTQY
V gene: TRBV19; CDR3 protein: ASSEHAGGRDTQY